The 31 T cell receptor beta chains in this list originate from one sample, sequenced in a study of T cell repertoires in cytomegalovirus infection. TCRdb passed the reads through MiXCR, listing each CDR3 protein once. Of some 920,000 distinct CDR3 sequences in the sample, roughly 30% were seen once. Antigen specificity for these receptors is unknown. Source: cultured CD8+ T cells from PBMCs, taken from culture after CMV antigen stimulation. The receptor source for this set is a human donor in good health (CMV status not recorded). Some clones in this sample may be carry-over from other donors' samples.

The chain has TRBV11-3 and TRBJ2-3; 9 bases agree with TRBD2. Germline V gene data show CDR1 as SGHNT and CDR2 as YENEEA. This CDR3 has 17 residues. V was clipped by 6 bases and J by 5 bases; unmatched bases: 15. CDR3 nucleotide sequence: TGTGCCAGCAGAGACCTTAAAGCGGGGGGTTCGGGAGATACGCAGTATTTT. This gives the protein CASRDLKAGGSGDTQYF.

This clonotype was counted between two and nine times. The CDR3 nucleotides are TGTGCCAGCAGCCTTGACAGGACCACTAGCACAGATACGCAGTATTTT. Amino acid sequence: CASSLDRTTSTDTQYF. The J gene is TRBJ2-3, the V gene TRBV5-4; a weak D match, TRBD1 (6 bases). Germline CDR1 reads SGHNT; CDR2 reads YYREEE (reference sequence). CDR3 size: 16 residues. Trimming shortened V by 4 bases and J by 0 bases, and 15 bases separated the two germline ends. Based on the CDR3 plus reference TRBV5-4 and TRBJ2-3, the full variable domain is ETGVTQSPTHLIKTRGQQVTLRCSSQSGHNTVSWYQQALGQGPQFIFQYYREEENGRGNFPPRFSGLQFPNYSSELNVNALELDDSALYLCASSLDRTTSTDTQYFGPGTRLTVL.

The V and J genes are TRBV7-6 and TRBJ1-2, with D maybe TRBD1 (5 bases). The V gene lost 11 bases and the J gene lost 6 bases, with 16 bases spanning the gap. There are 12 residues in the CDR3. The germline gives CDR1 SGHVS, CDR2 FNYEAQ. CDR3 sequence: CAGRQGGDGYTF. In DNA, the CDR3 is TGTGCCGGTCGGCAGGGCGGGGATGGCTACACCTTC.

For the CDR3, the DNA is TGCGCCAGCAGCCCACAGGATGCCCGGACAGATCCCCATCAGCCCCAGCATTTT. This encodes CASSPQDARTDPHQPQHF. The rearrangement uses TRBV4-1 and TRBJ1-5, with a tentative D call TRBD1 (6 bases). CDR1 and CDR2 (germline): MGHRA, YSYEKL. Deletions cut 4 bases from V and 5 bases from J, with 24 bases between. CDR3 size: 18 residues.

As concerns this clonotype: No conserved phenylalanine or tryptophan is present at the end of the CDR3, so a read error is the likely explanation. The DNA is omitted, as the CDR3 cannot be located on it reliably, and the CDR3 follows TCRdb's listing. The rearrangement uses TRBV6-6 and TRBJ2-5; the tabulated D call, TRBD1, remains unverified against the DNA. With termini counted, the CDR3 has 13 amino acids. Germline assignment: CDR1 MNHNY and CDR2 SVGAGI (reference sequence). The CDR3 sequence is CASAARTTGTPIL.

This clonotype has a count of ten or more. This chain connects TRBV7-2 to TRBJ2-1; D remains unclear. The germline gives CDR1 SGHTA, CDR2 FQGNSA. V was clipped by 3 bases and J by 2 bases, with 5 bases between them. The CDR3 has 13 residues. CDR3 in DNA: TGTGCCAGCAGCTTGTGGGCCTACAATGAGCAGTTCTTC. Amino acids: CASSLWAYNEQFF.

This clonotype occurred a few times. DNA for the CDR3: TGTGCCAGCAGAAAACAGGGCTCCCCCGACGAGCAGTACGTC. Its translation: CASRKQGSPDEQYV. The chain uses TRBV27 and TRBJ2-7; maybe TRBD1 (6 bases). The CDR3 consists of 14 residues. Germline loops: CDR1 MNHEY, CDR2 SMNVEV (reference sequence). The germline V and J ends were trimmed by 6 bases and 5 bases, with 17 bases remaining between them.

A word on this clonotype: The junction does not match germline at one end; this may be a read error. As DNA, the CDR3 is TGTGCCAGCAGCTTGTTGGGGTATAGGGGTCCAACTAATGAAAAACTGTTTTTT. Protein sequence: CASSLLGYRGPTNEKLFF. The rearrangement uses TRBV5-3 and TRBJ1-4; D might be TRBD1 (5 bases). TRBV5-3 is marked as an open reading frame, function uncertain. CDR3 length: 18 amino acids.

The chain's CDR3 is CASSQDQSTGELFF. The CDR3 DNA reads as TGCGCCAGCAGCCAAGATCAAAGTACCGGGGAGCTGTTTTTT. The J gene is TRBJ2-2, the V gene TRBV4-3; D not certain. The CDR3 consists of 14 residues. Between the trimmed V and J ends, which lost 0 bases and 5 bases, there was a span of 7 bases. CDR1 and CDR2 (germline): LGHNA, YSLEER.

This clonotype was picked up many times. This chain uses TRBV27 with TRBJ2-1, with 10 bases matching TRBD2. This CDR3 has 12 residues. Trimming took 3 bases from V and 10 from J; bases not matched to a gene: 0. Germline V gene data show CDR1 as MNHEY and CDR2 as SMNVEV (reference sequence). The chain's CDR3 is CASSLTSGEQFF. CDR3 in DNA: TGTGCCAGCAGTTTGACTAGCGGGGAGCAGTTCTTC.

This clonotype showed up just once. V usage is TRBV28 and J usage is TRBJ1-5, with TRBD1 as a possible D gene (5 bases). The CDR3 loop spans 16 amino acids. The V end was cut by 6 bases, the J end by 8 bases, with 23 bases between. CDR1 is MDHEN and CDR2 is SYDVKM in the germline V gene. The CDR3 is CASSTGLLGPKKPQHF. In DNA form, the CDR3 reads TGTGCCAGCAGCACAGGCTTACTGGGACCCAAAAAGCCCCAGCATTTT.

This chain connects TRBV5-5 to TRBJ1-1; D ambiguous. Trimming cost V 5 bases and J 5 bases, with 10 bases left between them. This CDR3 is 12 amino acids long. Germline V gives CDR1 SGHKS, CDR2 YYEKEE (reference sequence). The CDR3: CASRTKRTEAFF. The CDR3 coding sequence is TGTGCCAGCAGGACAAAGAGAACTGAAGCTTTCTTT.

CDR3: CSAREGVHPYNEQFF. The CDR3 nucleotides read TGCAGTGCTAGAGAGGGAGTCCATCCCTACAATGAGCAGTTCTTC. V and J are TRBV20-1 and TRBJ2-1; a possible D gene is TRBD2 (5 bases). The CDR3 spans 15 residues. V lost 0 bases, J lost 2 bases, and 11 bases lay in between. CDR1 DFQATT and CDR2 SNEGSKA come from the germline V gene (reference sequence).

This clonotype has a handful of counts. This chain connects TRBV4-3 to TRBJ2-2; D might be TRBD1 (6 bases). V was pared by 0 bases and J by 9 bases, with 17 bases between. This CDR3 comprises 16 residues. Germline lookup yields CDR1 LGHNA and CDR2 YSLEER. The CDR3 loop is CASSQDPPYRARELFF. The CDR3 bases are TGCGCCAGCAGCCAAGACCCACCCTACAGGGCACGGGAGCTGTTTTTT.

This clonotype has a single count. This sequence joins TRBV27 and TRBJ2-5, with a weak D call TRBD2 (7 bases). This CDR3 is built from 15 residues. CDR1 is MNHEY, CDR2 SMNVEV, per germline (reference sequence). Between the trimmed V and J ends, which lost 2 bases and 5 bases, there was a span of 15 bases. CDR3 DNA sequence: TGTGCCAGCAGTTTAGAGGGGGGGCCTAGGGAGACCCAGTACTTC. Its translation: CASSLEGGPRETQYF.

The table lists this clonotype with a few counts. Relative to the germline gene, one junction end is altered; a read error may explain this. The chain employs TRBV7-7 and TRBJ2-2; 8 bases map to TRBD2. CDR1 and CDR2 (germline): SSHAT, FNYEAQ (reference sequence). CDR3 size: 15 residues. The CDR3 DNA follows: TGTGCTAGCAGTGGAACGGGGGGGATCGCCGGGGAGCTGTTTTTT. This sequence encodes CASSGTGGIAGELFF.

This clonotype was observed a handful of times. An end of the junction differs from the germline gene, which may be a read error. The rearrangement uses TRBV7-2 and TRBJ2-1; 12 nucleotides match TRBD2. There are 18 residues in the CDR3. Germline V gene data show CDR1 as SGHTA and CDR2 as FQGNSA. CDR3 residues: CANSPSGLAGPSVNEQFF. The DNA for the CDR3 is TGTGCCAACAGCCCGAGCGGACTAGCGGGGCCGTCTGTCAATGAGCAGTTCTTC.

This clonotype was recorded at least ten times. The chain employs TRBV7-6 and TRBJ1-1; tentative D call: TRBD1 (5 bases). The germline gives CDR1 SGHVS, CDR2 FNYEAQ. CDR3 length equals 14 residues. Trimming stripped 5 bases from V and 3 bases from J, with 13 bases between. The CDR3 reads CASSLRRDDTEAFF. The CDR3 DNA is TGTGCCAGCAGCCTCCGCAGGGACGACACTGAAGCTTTCTTT.

This clonotype came up once. The J gene is TRBJ2-1, the V gene TRBV7-9; weak D call: TRBD1 (7 bases). The CDR3 covers 16 residues. V lost 2 bases and J lost 10, with 21 bases in between. Germline lookup yields CDR1 SEHNR and CDR2 FQNEAQ (reference sequence). Written as DNA, the CDR3 is TGTGCCAGCAGCTTACCCCGGAGGGGGCGGTCCAGGGAGCAGTTCTTC. It yields the protein CASSLPRRGRSREQFF.

The genes are TRBV27 and TRBJ1-2; D gene ambiguous. Germline V gene data show CDR1 as MNHEY and CDR2 as SMNVEV (reference sequence). V shed 4 bases and J shed 4 bases, with 16 bases lying between them. This CDR3 region has 15 residues. CDR3 DNA: TGTGCCAGCAGTTCCCGCCCGCCAGTCTTCTATGGCTACACCTTC. Translating gives CASSSRPPVFYGYTF.

This clonotype was picked up many times. The chain couples TRBV7-2 to TRBJ1-2; D is undetermined. Trimming pared 5 bases from V and 6 bases from J, leaving 10 bases between. CDR1 is SGHTA and CDR2 is FQGNSA in the germline V gene. The CDR3 length is 12 residues. Here the CDR3 reads CASSPDTNGYTF. The DNA for the CDR3 is TGTGCCAGCAGCCCAGACACTAATGGCTACACCTTC.

With respect to this clonotype: Relative to the germline gene, one junction end is altered; a read error may explain this. V is TRBV12-3 or TRBV12-4 and J is TRBJ2-7; D is ambiguous. The CDR3 spans 13 residues. This CDR3 is CATSRSTSGEQYF. The CDR3 nucleotides read TGTGCCACCAGTCGATCGACCTCTGGCGAGCAGTACTTC.

Of note for this clonotype: A junction end diverges from the germline sequence, so it may reflect a read error. This chain joins TRBV7-2 and TRBJ2-7; no clear D. CDR1 is SGHTA and CDR2 is FQGNSA in the germline V gene. The length of the CDR3 is 15 residues. The CDR3 DNA sequence: TGTGCCAACAGCCTCCGAAGAGCGAGCTCCTACGAGCAGTACTTC. It specifies CANSLRRASSYEQYF.

The rearrangement joins TRBV15 to TRBJ2-3; TRBD2 matches at 7 bases. Germline V gene sequence: CDR1 LNHNV, CDR2 YYDKDF (reference sequence). Unmatched junction bases numbered 8, after V lost 1 base and J lost 7 bases. The length of the CDR3 is 15 residues. CDR3 sequence reads: CATSRGASGDHTQYF. The CDR3 nucleotides are TGTGCCACCAGCAGAGGGGCTAGCGGAGATCATACGCAGTATTTT.

This clonotype was counted between two and nine times. CDR3 nucleotide sequence: TGTGCCAGCAGCCTTGACAGGACTGGCTACACCTTC. This translates into CASSLDRTGYTF. The rearrangement uses TRBV6-8 and TRBJ1-2; TRBD1 is a possible D gene (6 bases). Germline V lookup: CDR1 MNHGY, CDR2 SAAAGT. Deletions cut 6 bases from V and 7 bases from J, with 12 bases between. The CDR3 totals 12 residues.

There are many counts of this clonotype. This chain joins TRBV7-8 and TRBJ2-1; no clear D. This CDR3 has 15 residues. The germline V and J ends were trimmed by 5 bases and 1 base, with 12 bases remaining between them. CDR1 and CDR2 from the germline V gene are SGHVS and FQNEAQ. The CDR3 region is CASSKFVTSYNEQFF. Written as DNA, the CDR3 is TGTGCCAGCAGCAAATTTGTGACTTCCTACAATGAGCAGTTCTTC. Full variable domain (missing parts from reference TRBV7-8 and TRBJ2-1): GAGVSQSPRYKVAKRGQDVALRCDPISGHVSLFWYQQALGQGPEFLTYFQNEAQLDKSGLPSDRFFAERPEGSVSTLKIQRTQQEDSAVYLCASSKFVTSYNEQFFGPGTRLTVL.

The genes are TRBV24-1 and TRBJ2-2; 8 bases line up with TRBD1. After removal of 4 bases from V and 5 bases from J, the junction contained 8 bases not matched to a gene. The CDR3 runs to 16 residues. Germline CDR1 reads KGHDR; CDR2 reads SFDVKD. The CDR3 DNA is TGTGCCACCAGTGACAGGGGGCGCCGGAAGACCGGGGAGCTGTTTTTT. It encodes CATSDRGRRKTGELFF.

The gene calls are TRBV6-1 and TRBJ1-3; D is uncertain. This CDR3 spans 16 amino acids. V dropped 3 bases and J dropped 4 bases, with 16 bases sitting between them. Germline CDR1 is MNHNS and CDR2 is SASEGT. The CDR3 DNA follows: TGTGCCAGCAGTGACCCGGGCAAGGCCCGCGGAAACACCATATATTTT. Its translation: CASSDPGKARGNTIYF.

This chain uses TRBV7-9 with TRBJ1-2, with 9 bases that match TRBD1. Trimming took 5 bases from V and 8 from J; bases not matched to a gene: 6. CDR3 length: 13 amino acids. In germline, CDR1 is SEHNR, CDR2 FQNEAQ (reference sequence). For the CDR3, the DNA is TGTGCCAGCAGCGCACAGGGGGCAGAAGGCTACACCTTC. It is translated as CASSAQGAEGYTF.

The gene calls are TRBV6-2 or TRBV6-3 and TRBJ1-1, with 7 bases matching TRBD1. The V gene end was trimmed by 0 bases and the J gene end by 0 bases; junction bases not matched to a gene: 4. The germline V gene encodes CDR1 MNHEY and CDR2 SVGEGT. CDR3 length: 16 amino acids. CDR3 in amino acids: CASSYSRTGLNTEAFF. The CDR3 DNA reads as TGTGCCAGCAGTTACTCCCGGACAGGACTGAACACTGAAGCTTTCTTT.

This rearrangement joins TRBV7-9 to TRBJ2-5; the D gene is possibly TRBD1 (6 bases). This CDR3 spans 18 amino acids. Between the trimmed V and J ends, which lost 3 bases and 0 bases, there was a span of 20 bases. Germline V gene data show CDR1 as SEHNR and CDR2 as FQNEAQ (reference sequence). The CDR3 is CASSLTGTPNWYQETQYF. CDR3 sequence (DNA): TGTGCCAGCAGCTTGACCGGGACACCCAATTGGTACCAAGAGACCCAGTACTTC.